This TCR beta chain derives from a study of CD8 T cells in Susac syndrome. After extraction with the RNeasy kit, roughly 0.5 to 1 ug of the RNA was reverse transcribed using random hexamers. Amplification of TCR beta CDR3 by immunoSEQ multiplex PCR spanned 54 Vbeta and 13 Jbeta. TCRdb processed the immunoSEQ multiplex PCR reads anew with MiXCR; each CDR3 protein has one entry. The sample contains 150,000 to 200,000 distinct CDR3 sequences, 92% of which appear only once. Sequencing of TCR beta, carried out with a high-throughput approach, was applied to CD8+ and CD4+ T cells from the blood. Negative isolation yielded CD8+ and CD4+ T cells; FACS enriched TEMRA cells. CDR1 and CDR2 (germline): GTSNPN, SVGIG (reference sequence). The CDR3 contains 16 residues. Trimming took 5 bases from V and 1 from J; bases not matched to a gene: 9.

Sequenced: CD4+ T cells from PBMCs. The rearrangement links TRBV30 to TRBJ2-5, with 11 bases matching TRBD1. This sequence originates from a human donor in good health. CDR3 in amino acids: CAWSTGTGGFQETQYF. The CDR3 DNA is TGTGCCTGGTCCACTGGGACAGGGGGTTTCCAAGAGACCCAGTACTTC.